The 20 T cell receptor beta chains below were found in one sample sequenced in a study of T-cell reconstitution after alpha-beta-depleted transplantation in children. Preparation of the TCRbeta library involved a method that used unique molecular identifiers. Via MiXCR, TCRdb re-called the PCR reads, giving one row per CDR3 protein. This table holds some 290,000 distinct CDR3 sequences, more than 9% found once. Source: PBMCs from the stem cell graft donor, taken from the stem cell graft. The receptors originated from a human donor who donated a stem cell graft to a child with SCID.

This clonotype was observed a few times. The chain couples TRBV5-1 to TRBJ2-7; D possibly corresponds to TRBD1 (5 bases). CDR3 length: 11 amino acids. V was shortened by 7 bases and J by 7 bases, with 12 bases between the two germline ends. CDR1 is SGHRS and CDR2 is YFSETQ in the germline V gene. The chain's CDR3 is CASGQGGEQYF. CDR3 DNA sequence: TGCGCCAGCGGTCAGGGTGGGGAGCAGTACTTC.

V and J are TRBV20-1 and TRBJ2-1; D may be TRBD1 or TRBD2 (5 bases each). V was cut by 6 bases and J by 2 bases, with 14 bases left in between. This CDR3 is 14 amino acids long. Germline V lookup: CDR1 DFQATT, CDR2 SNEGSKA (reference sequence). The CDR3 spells CSAMHGTTYNEQFF. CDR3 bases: TGCAGTGCGATGCACGGGACCACCTACAATGAGCAGTTCTTC.

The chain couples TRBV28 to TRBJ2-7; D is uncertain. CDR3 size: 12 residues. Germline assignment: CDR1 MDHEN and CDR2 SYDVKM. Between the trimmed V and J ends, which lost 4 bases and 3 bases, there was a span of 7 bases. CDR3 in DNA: TGTGCCAGCAGTTATGGGTTCTACGAGCAGTACTTC. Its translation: CASSYGFYEQYF. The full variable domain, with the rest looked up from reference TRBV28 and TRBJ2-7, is DVKVTQSSRYLVKRTGEKVFLECVQDMDHENMFWYRQDPGLGLRLIYFSYDVKMKEKGDIPEGYSVSREKKERFSLILESASTNQTSMYLCASSYGFYEQYFGPGTRLTVT.

CDR3 in DNA: TGTGCTAGTGGTCATAAGTCGGAGACCCAGTACTTC. It translates to CASGHKSETQYF. The rearrangement joins TRBV12-5 to TRBJ2-5; D remains ambiguous. The length of the CDR3 is 12 residues. Germline V gives CDR1 LGHNT, CDR2 FRNRAP. The germline V and J ends were trimmed by 5 bases and 5 bases, with 9 bases remaining between them.

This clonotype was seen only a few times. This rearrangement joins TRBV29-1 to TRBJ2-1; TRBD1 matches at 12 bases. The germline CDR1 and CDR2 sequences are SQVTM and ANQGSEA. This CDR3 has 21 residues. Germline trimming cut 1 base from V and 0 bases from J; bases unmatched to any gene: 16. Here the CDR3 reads CSVEGLNRDRGPDFSYNEQFF. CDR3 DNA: TGCAGCGTTGAAGGGTTAAACCGGGACAGGGGGCCCGACTTCTCCTACAATGAGCAGTTCTTC.

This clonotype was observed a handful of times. The CDR3 here is CASSPARDRAHQPQHF. The CDR3 DNA reads as TGTGCCAGCAGCCCTGCCCGGGACAGGGCTCATCAGCCCCAGCATTTT. The rearrangement links TRBV12-3 or TRBV12-4 to TRBJ1-5; TRBD1 agrees at 9 bases. The CDR3 sequence is 16 residues long. V lost 6 bases, J lost 5 bases, and 11 bases stayed unmatched.

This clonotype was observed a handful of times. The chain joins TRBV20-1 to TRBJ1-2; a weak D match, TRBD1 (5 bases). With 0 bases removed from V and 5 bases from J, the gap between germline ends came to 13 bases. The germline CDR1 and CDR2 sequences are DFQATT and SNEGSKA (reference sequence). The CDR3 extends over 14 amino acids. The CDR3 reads CSARDVRVRYGYTF. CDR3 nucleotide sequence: TGCAGTGCTAGAGACGTCAGGGTGAGATATGGCTACACCTTC.

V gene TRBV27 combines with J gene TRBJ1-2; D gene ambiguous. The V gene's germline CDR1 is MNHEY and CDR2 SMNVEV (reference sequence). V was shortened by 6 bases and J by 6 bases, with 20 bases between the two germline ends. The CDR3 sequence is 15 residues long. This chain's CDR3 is CASSPSWADSDGYTF. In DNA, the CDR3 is TGTGCCAGCAGCCCCAGCTGGGCCGACTCCGATGGCTACACCTTC.

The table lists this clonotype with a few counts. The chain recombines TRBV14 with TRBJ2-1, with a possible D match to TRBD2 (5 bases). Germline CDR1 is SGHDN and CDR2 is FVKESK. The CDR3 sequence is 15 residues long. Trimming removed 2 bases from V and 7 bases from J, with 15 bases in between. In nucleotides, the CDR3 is TGTGCCAGCAGCCAAACTGCGGGCCCGGCGAATGAGCAGTTCTTC. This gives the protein CASSQTAGPANEQFF. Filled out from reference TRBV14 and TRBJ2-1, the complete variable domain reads EAGVTQFPSHSVIEKGQTVTLRCDPISGHDNLYWYRRVMGKEIKFLLHFVKESKQDESGMPNNRFLAERTGGTYSTLKVQPAELEDSGVYFCASSQTAGPANEQFFGPGTRLTVL.

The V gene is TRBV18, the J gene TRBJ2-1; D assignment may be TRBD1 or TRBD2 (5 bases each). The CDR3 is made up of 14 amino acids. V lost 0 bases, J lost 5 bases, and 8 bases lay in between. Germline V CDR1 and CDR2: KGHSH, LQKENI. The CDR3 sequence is CASSPPMGDNEQFF. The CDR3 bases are TGTGCCAGCTCACCACCGATGGGGGACAATGAGCAGTTCTTC.

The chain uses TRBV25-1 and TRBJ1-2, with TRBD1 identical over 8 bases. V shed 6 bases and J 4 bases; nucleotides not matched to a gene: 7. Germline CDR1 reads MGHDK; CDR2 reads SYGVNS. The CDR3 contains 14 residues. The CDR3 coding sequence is TGTGCCAGCAGCCGGGGGACAGGAACCTATGGCTACACCTTC. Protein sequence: CASSRGTGTYGYTF.

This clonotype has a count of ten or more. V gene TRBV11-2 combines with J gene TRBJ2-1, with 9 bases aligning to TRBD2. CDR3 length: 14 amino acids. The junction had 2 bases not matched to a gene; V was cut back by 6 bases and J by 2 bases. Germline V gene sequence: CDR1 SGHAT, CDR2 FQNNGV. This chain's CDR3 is CASRSSGAYNEQFF. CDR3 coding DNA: TGTGCCAGCAGGTCTAGCGGGGCCTACAATGAGCAGTTCTTC.

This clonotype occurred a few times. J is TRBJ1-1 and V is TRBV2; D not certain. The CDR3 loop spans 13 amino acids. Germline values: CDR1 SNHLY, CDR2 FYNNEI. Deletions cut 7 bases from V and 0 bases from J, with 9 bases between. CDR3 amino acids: CASIDELNTEAFF. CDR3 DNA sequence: TGTGCCAGCATCGACGAGTTGAACACTGAAGCTTTCTTT.

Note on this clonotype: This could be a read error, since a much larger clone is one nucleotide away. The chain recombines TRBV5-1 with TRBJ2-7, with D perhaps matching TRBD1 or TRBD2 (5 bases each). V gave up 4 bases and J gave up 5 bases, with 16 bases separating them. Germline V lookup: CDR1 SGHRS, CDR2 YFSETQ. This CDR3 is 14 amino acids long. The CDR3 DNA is TGCGCCAGCAGCACGGGACCGCAGACTGACGAGCAGTACTTC. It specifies CASSTGPQTDEQYF.

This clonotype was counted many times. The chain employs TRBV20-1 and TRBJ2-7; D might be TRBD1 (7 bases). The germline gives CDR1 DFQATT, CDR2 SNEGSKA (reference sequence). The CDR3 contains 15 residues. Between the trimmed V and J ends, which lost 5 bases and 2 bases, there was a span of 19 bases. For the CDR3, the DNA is TGCAGTGCTGGAGGGACAGAGCTTAACCCCTACGAGCAGTACTTC. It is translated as CSAGGTELNPYEQYF.

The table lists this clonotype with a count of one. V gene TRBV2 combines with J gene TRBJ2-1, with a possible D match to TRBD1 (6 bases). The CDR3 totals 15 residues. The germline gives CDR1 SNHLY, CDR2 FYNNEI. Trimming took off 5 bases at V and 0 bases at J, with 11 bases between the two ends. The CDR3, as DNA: TGTGCCAGCAGTACGGACAGCTTCTCCTACAATGAGCAGTTCTTC. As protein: CASSTDSFSYNEQFF.

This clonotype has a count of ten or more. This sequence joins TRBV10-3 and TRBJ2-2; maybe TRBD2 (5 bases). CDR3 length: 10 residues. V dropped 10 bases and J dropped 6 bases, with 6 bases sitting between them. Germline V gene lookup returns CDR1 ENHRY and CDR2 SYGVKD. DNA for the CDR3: TGTGCCACCGGGGCCGGGGAGCTGTTTTTT. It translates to CATGAGELFF.

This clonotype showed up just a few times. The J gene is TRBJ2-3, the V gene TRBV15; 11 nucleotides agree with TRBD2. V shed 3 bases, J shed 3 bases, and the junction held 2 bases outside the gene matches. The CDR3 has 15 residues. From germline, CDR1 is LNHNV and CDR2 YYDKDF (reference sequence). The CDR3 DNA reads TGTGCCACCAGCAGTAGCGGGGGGGCAACAGATACGCAGTATTTT. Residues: CATSSSGGATDTQYF. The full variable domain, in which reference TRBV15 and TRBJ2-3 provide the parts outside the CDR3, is DAMVIQNPRYQVTQFGKPVTLSCSQTLNHNVMYWYQQKSSQAPKLLFHYYDKDFNNEADTPDNFQSRRPNTSFCFLDIRSPGLGDTAMYLCATSSSGGATDTQYFGPGTRLTVL.

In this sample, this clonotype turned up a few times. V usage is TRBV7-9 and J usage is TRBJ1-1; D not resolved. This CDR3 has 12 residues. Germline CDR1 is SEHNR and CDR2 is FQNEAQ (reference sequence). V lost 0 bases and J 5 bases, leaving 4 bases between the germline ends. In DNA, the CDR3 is TGTGCCAGCAGCTTAGCGGCGACTGAAGCTTTCTTT. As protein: CASSLAATEAFF.

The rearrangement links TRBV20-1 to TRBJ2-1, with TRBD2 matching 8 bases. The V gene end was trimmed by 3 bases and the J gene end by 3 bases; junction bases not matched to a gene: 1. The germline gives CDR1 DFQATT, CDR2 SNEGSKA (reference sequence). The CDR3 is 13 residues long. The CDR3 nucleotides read TGCAGTGCTAGCGGGGGGGTCTACAATGAGCAGTTCTTC. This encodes CSASGGVYNEQFF.